The sequence of this TCR beta chain was determined in a study of coeliac disease. Study-level information: Each coeliac patient was active, refractory type I, or diet-controlled. Without high-resolution HLA typing, biased TRBV7-2 usage was examined as a proof of principle. Whole-study findings and limits: The authors considered this approach unsuitable for unbiased detection of gliadin-specific T cells. TRB repertoires were largely private, with most amino acid sequences found in only one sample.

V shed 0 bases, J shed 1 base, and the junction held 13 bases outside the gene matches. Germline V gives CDR1 SGHVS, CDR2 FQNEAQ. The CDR3 runs 20 residues. Sequencing used immunoSEQ multiplex PCR; TCRdb keeps in-frame clones, though not all of them. Of over 5,000 clones detected, approximately 50% appear once; the ten largest clones hold 6.5%. Points on this clone: Its target is not known.

The receptor comes from a woman aged 30 to 39 with active celiac disease. The V gene is TRBV7-8, the J gene TRBJ2-2; 8 bases map to TRBD1. The sequenced sample consisted of intraepithelial lymphocytes from the gut. The CDR3 DNA follows: TGTGCCAGCAGCTTAGCCCCCGACAGGGGCCCGAACGGGAACACCGGGGAGCTGTTTTTT. It translates to CASSLAPDRGPNGNTGELFF.